This TCR beta chain was obtained from a study of technical replicates of blood from several donors. Some clones are missing from TCRdb's copy, which holds only in-frame ones; the method was immunoSEQ multiplex PCR. There are under 85,000 clones in the sample; approximately 97% occur only once, and approximately 0.18% lies in the top ten. The CDR3 extends over 17 amino acids. Germline CDR1 is SGHRS and CDR2 is YFSETQ. Trimming shortened V by 0 bases and J by 0 bases, and 13 bases separated the two germline ends. This rearrangement joins TRBV5-1 to TRBJ1-3; D remains ambiguous. The origin of this receptor is a human donor in good health. Sequenced input: T cells isolated from PBMCs. This chain's CDR3 is CASSLGAGIISGNTIYF. For the CDR3, the DNA is TGCGCCAGCAGCTTGGGGGCAGGCATAATCTCTGGAAACACCATATATTTT.